The 20 T cell receptor beta chains given below trace back to one sample, sequenced in a study of T cell repertoires in cytomegalovirus infection. These receptors have no identified antigens. TCRdb fed the reads into MiXCR, producing one record per CDR3 protein. The table has 380,000 or so distinct CDR3 sequences, around a third seen once. Here the sequenced sample was cultured PBMCs, taken from culture after CMV antigen stimulation. The receptor set was obtained from a human donor in good health (CMV status not recorded). Some clones in this sample may be carry-over from other donors' samples.

The chain is built from TRBV20-1 and TRBJ2-1, with 13 bases lining up with TRBD2. Germline trimming cut 6 bases from V and 6 bases from J; bases unmatched to any gene: 5. This CDR3 spans 14 amino acids. The germline CDR1 and CDR2 sequences are DFQATT and SNEGSKA (reference sequence). CDR3 protein: CSAETSGRPNEQFF. CDR3 DNA: TGCAGTGCAGAGACTAGCGGGAGGCCCAATGAGCAGTTCTTC.

The chain recombines TRBV6-1 with TRBJ2-1, with a weak D call TRBD2 (8 bases). The ends were cut back, 10 bases at V and 3 bases at J, with 22 bases in the middle. The CDR3 is 16 amino acids. Per germline, CDR1 MNHNS and CDR2 SASEGT. The CDR3 region is CAIRGGAGVNYNEQFF. In DNA, the CDR3 is TGTGCCATCAGGGGGGGAGCGGGAGTAAACTACAATGAGCAGTTCTTC.

The J gene is TRBJ1-1, the V gene TRBV27; 9 bases map to TRBD1. J lost 5 bases, V lost 6 bases, and 4 bases had no gene match. Germline lookup yields CDR1 MNHEY and CDR2 SMNVEV (reference sequence). This CDR3 spans 13 amino acids. CDR3: CASRQDRGTEAFF. The CDR3 nucleotides are TGTGCCAGCAGACAGGACAGGGGAACTGAAGCTTTCTTT.

This rearrangement joins TRBV7-8 to TRBJ2-5; 10 nucleotides align to TRBD1. The CDR3 contains 16 residues. With V trimmed by 5 bases and J by 1 base, 7 bases remained unmatched. Per germline, CDR1 SGHVS and CDR2 FQNEAQ. CDR3 nucleotide sequence: TGTGCCAGCAGCCCTAGACAGGGGGCCCTCCAAGAGACCCAGTACTTC. It encodes CASSPRQGALQETQYF. The full variable domain, in which reference TRBV7-8 and TRBJ2-5 provide the parts outside the CDR3, is GAGVSQSPRYKVAKRGQDVALRCDPISGHVSLFWYQQALGQGPEFLTYFQNEAQLDKSGLPSDRFFAERPEGSVSTLKIQRTQQEDSAVYLCASSPRQGALQETQYFGPGTRLLVL.

The rearrangement uses TRBV12-3 or TRBV12-4 and TRBJ2-1; no reliable D call. The CDR3 contains 13 residues. V was shortened by 10 bases and J by 2 bases, with 12 bases between the two germline ends. The CDR3, as DNA: TGTGCCACCGTGGTCCCCCCCTACAATGAGCAGTTCTTC. It is translated as CATVVPPYNEQFF.

This clonotype turned up a few times. The chain carries TRBV4-1 and TRBJ2-1; 11 bases fit TRBD2. Germline lookup yields CDR1 MGHRA and CDR2 YSYEKL. Trimming took 2 bases from V and 3 from J; bases not matched to a gene: 3. This CDR3 is 16 amino acids long. The CDR3 sequence: CASSQTGTSGYNEQFF. The CDR3 DNA is TGCGCCAGCAGCCAAACCGGGACTAGCGGCTACAATGAGCAGTTCTTC.

The J gene is TRBJ2-2, the V gene TRBV19; the D is unclear. V was shortened by 2 bases and J by 0 bases, with 7 bases between the two germline ends. Germline CDR1 is LNHDA and CDR2 is SQIVND (reference sequence). This CDR3 is 15 amino acids long. CDR3 in amino acids: CASSISGPNTGELFF. The CDR3, as DNA: TGTGCCAGTAGTATATCAGGACCGAACACCGGGGAGCTGTTTTTT.

This chain uses TRBV7-9 with TRBJ1-2; 7 bases are shared with TRBD1. Germline V gives CDR1 SEHNR, CDR2 FQNEAQ (reference sequence). The length of the CDR3 is 13 residues. Germline trimming cut 6 bases from V and 3 bases from J; bases unmatched to any gene: 4. The CDR3 sequence is CASSIGQDYGYTF. DNA of the CDR3: TGTGCCAGCAGTATCGGACAGGACTATGGCTACACCTTC.

CDR3: CASTGFSTDRGVGNTEAFF. CDR3 in DNA: TGCGCCAGCACCGGGTTCTCTACCGACAGGGGAGTCGGGAACACTGAAGCTTTCTTT. This rearrangement joins TRBV5-1 to TRBJ1-1, with TRBD1 matching over 8 bases. The CDR3 loop spans 19 amino acids. V shed 6 bases, J shed 1 base, and the junction held 20 bases outside the gene matches. Germline V lookup: CDR1 SGHRS, CDR2 YFSETQ.

This clonotype was detected many times. The CDR3, as DNA: TGTGCCAGCAGCTTAGGGCTAACTAATGAAAAACTGTTTTTT. Translated, it gives CASSLGLTNEKLFF. The chain uses TRBV11-2 and TRBJ1-4, with D hard to call. Germline CDR1 is SGHAT and CDR2 is FQNNGV. The CDR3 sequence is 14 residues long. The V gene lost 1 base and the J gene lost 1 base, with 4 bases spanning the gap. The full variable domain, rest sourced from reference TRBV11-2 and TRBJ1-4, is EAGVAQSPRYKIIEKRQSVAFWCNPISGHATLYWYQQILGQGPKLLIQFQNNGVVDDSQLPKDRFSAERLKGVDSTLKIQPAKLEDSAVYLCASSLGLTNEKLFFGSGTQLSVL.

This clonotype was seen only a few times. The rearrangement joins TRBV7-6 to TRBJ1-6; D gene ambiguous. This CDR3 comprises 13 residues. The germline gives CDR1 SGHVS, CDR2 FNYEAQ. V shed 5 bases and J shed 9 bases, with 11 bases lying between them. The CDR3 spells CASSPRGLSPLHF. The DNA for the CDR3 is TGTGCCAGCAGCCCTCGAGGCCTTTCACCCCTCCACTTT.

The gene calls are TRBV4-1 and TRBJ2-3; possible D gene TRBD2, 5 bases. CDR1 is MGHRA and CDR2 is YSYEKL in the germline V gene. V was clipped by 3 bases and J by 0 bases, with 13 bases between them. This CDR3 contains 16 residues. CDR3 bases: TGCGCCAGCAGCCAGACGGAGGCCTCTAGCACAGATACGCAGTATTTT. Translated, it gives CASSQTEASSTDTQYF.

The rearrangement joins TRBV19 to TRBJ2-6, with D unclear. Germline loops: CDR1 LNHDA, CDR2 SQIVND (reference sequence). The germline V and J ends were trimmed by 4 bases and 0 bases, with 7 bases remaining between them. This CDR3 is built from 15 residues. Here the CDR3 DNA reads TGTGCCAGTAGTAACCCGAGCTCTGGGGCCAACGTCCTGACTTTC. The encoded protein is CASSNPSSGANVLTF.

This clonotype was detected only a few times. The chain combines TRBV4-1 with TRBJ1-1; D is possibly TRBD1 (6 bases). The V and J ends lost 5 bases and 1 base respectively, with 11 bases between them. CDR3 length: 14 amino acids. Germline V gene sequence: CDR1 MGHRA, CDR2 YSYEKL. CDR3 sequence reads: CASSVNRANTEAFF. CDR3 nucleotide sequence: TGCGCCAGCAGCGTTAACAGGGCGAACACTGAAGCTTTCTTT.

This clonotype was picked up many times. V usage is TRBV7-8 and J usage is TRBJ1-1; D not resolved. Trimming removed 5 bases from V and 1 base from J, with 17 bases in between. Germline-derived CDR1 and CDR2 are SGHVS and FQNEAQ. CDR3 length equals 16 residues. CDR3: CASSSWGLGGNTEAFF. In DNA, the CDR3 is TGTGCCAGCAGCAGCTGGGGTCTGGGCGGGAACACTGAAGCTTTCTTT. Full variable domain (missing parts from reference TRBV7-8 and TRBJ1-1): GAGVSQSPRYKVAKRGQDVALRCDPISGHVSLFWYQQALGQGPEFLTYFQNEAQLDKSGLPSDRFFAERPEGSVSTLKIQRTQQEDSAVYLCASSSWGLGGNTEAFFGQGTRLTVV.

This rearrangement joins TRBV29-1 to TRBJ2-7, with TRBD1 identical over 7 bases. V lost 4 bases to trimming and J lost 6 bases; unmatched junction nucleotides: 6. CDR1 and CDR2 (germline): SQVTM, ANQGSEA. This CDR3 region has 12 residues. CDR3 in amino acids: CSVGQGPGEQYF. The DNA of the CDR3 is TGCAGCGTTGGACAGGGCCCCGGCGAGCAGTACTTC.

This clonotype occurred once. The rearrangement joins TRBV4-1 to TRBJ2-7, with D uncertain. The germline V and J ends were trimmed by 1 base and 3 bases, with 16 bases remaining between them. The CDR3 consists of 16 residues. Germline V gene sequence: CDR1 MGHRA, CDR2 YSYEKL. CDR3 coding DNA: TGCGCCAGCAGCCAAGTCGCGGCAGGCCTTAACTACGAGCAGTACTTC. Protein: CASSQVAAGLNYEQYF.

V usage is TRBV4-1 and J usage is TRBJ2-7; 9 bases fit TRBD1. CDR1 and CDR2 from the germline V gene are MGHRA and YSYEKL. The CDR3 runs to 16 residues. V gave up 4 bases and J gave up 1 base; unmatched junction bases: 8. The CDR3 nucleotides read TGCGCCAGCAGCCTAGATACAGGGGGCCGGTCCTACGAGCAGTACGTC. Translated, it gives CASSLDTGGRSYEQYV.

The V call is TRBV11-2, the J call TRBJ2-1; 15 bases are a match to TRBD2. The CDR3 consists of 19 residues. In germline, CDR1 is SGHAT, CDR2 FQNNGV. The V gene end was trimmed by 8 bases and the J gene end by 7 bases; junction bases not matched to a gene: 18. The CDR3 here is CASLNIPGTSGRSRNEQFF. CDR3 nucleotide sequence: TGTGCCAGCCTCAATATACCCGGGACTAGCGGGAGGTCGCGGAATGAGCAGTTCTTC. The complete variable domain, with remaining parts taken from reference TRBV11-2 and TRBJ2-1, reads EAGVAQSPRYKIIEKRQSVAFWCNPISGHATLYWYQQILGQGPKLLIQFQNNGVVDDSQLPKDRFSAERLKGVDSTLKIQPAKLEDSAVYLCASLNIPGTSGRSRNEQFFGPGTRLTVL.

This sequence joins TRBV4-3 and TRBJ2-1; D is unresolved. The CDR3 contains 14 residues. Trimming removed 0 bases at V and 5 bases at J, with 8 bases between. CDR1 and CDR2 (germline): LGHNA, YSLEER. CDR3 bases: TGCGCCAGCAGCCAAGATGTCACCGACAATGAGCAGTTCTTC. As protein: CASSQDVTDNEQFF.